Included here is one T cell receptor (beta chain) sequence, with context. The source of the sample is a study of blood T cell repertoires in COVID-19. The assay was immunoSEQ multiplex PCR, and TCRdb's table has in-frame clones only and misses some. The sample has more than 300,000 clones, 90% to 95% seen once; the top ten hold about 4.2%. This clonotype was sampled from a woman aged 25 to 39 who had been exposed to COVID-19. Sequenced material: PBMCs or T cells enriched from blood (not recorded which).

This CDR3 reads CASSVGSAGVTGELFF. The CDR3 bases are TGTGCCAGCAGCGTAGGATCGGCGGGGGTAACCGGGGAGCTGTTTTTT. The chain joins TRBV9 to TRBJ2-2, with 7 bases matching TRBD2. CDR3 length: 16 residues. Germline CDR1 reads SGDLS; CDR2 reads YYNGEE. J lost 5 bases, V lost 0 bases, and 7 bases had no gene match.